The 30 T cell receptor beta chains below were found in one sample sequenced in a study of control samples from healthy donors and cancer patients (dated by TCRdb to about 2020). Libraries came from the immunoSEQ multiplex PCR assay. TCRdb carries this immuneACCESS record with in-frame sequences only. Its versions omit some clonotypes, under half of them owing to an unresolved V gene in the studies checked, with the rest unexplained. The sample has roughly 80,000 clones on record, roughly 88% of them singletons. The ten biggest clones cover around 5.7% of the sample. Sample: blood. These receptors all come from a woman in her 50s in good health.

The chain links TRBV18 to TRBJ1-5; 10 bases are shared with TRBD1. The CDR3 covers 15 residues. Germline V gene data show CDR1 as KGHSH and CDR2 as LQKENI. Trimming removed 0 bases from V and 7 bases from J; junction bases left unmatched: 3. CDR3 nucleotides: TGTGCCAGCTCACCACCGGGACAGGGGTACCAGCCCCAGCATTTT. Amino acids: CASSPPGQGYQPQHF.

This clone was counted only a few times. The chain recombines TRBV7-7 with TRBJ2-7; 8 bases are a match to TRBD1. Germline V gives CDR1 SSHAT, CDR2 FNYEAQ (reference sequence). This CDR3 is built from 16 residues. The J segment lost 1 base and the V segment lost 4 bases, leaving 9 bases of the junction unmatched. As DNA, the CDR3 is TGTGCCAGCAGCTCTCCAGGGGGCGCGCGATCCTACGAGCAGTACTTC. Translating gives CASSSPGGARSYEQYF.

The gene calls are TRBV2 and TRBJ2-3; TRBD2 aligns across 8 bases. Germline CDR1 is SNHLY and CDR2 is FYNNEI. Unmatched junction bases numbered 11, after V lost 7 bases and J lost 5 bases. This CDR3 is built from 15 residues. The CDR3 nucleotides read TGTGCCAGCATACAGCTCGGGGGGGCCAAAGATACGCAGTATTTT. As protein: CASIQLGGAKDTQYF.

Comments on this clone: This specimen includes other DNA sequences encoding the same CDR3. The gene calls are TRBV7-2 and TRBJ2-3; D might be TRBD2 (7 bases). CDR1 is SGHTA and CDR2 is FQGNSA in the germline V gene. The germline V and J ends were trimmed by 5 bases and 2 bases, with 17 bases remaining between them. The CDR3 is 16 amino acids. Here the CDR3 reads CASSLVSAGATDTQYF. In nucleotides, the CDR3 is TGTGCCAGCAGCCTAGTCTCGGCGGGGGCCACAGATACGCAGTATTTT.

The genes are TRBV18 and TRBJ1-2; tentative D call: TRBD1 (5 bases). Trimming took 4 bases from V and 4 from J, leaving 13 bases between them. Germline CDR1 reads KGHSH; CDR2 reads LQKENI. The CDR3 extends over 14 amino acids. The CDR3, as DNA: TGTGCCAGCTCACAACCGGGACGGTCCTATGGCTACACCTTC. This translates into CASSQPGRSYGYTF.

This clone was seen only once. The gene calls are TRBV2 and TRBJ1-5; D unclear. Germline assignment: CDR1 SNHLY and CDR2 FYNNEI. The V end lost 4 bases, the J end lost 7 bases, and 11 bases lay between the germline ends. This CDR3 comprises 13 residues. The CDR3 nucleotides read TGTGCCAGCAGTGTAAAGTATGGGCAGCCCCAGCATTTT. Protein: CASSVKYGQPQHF.

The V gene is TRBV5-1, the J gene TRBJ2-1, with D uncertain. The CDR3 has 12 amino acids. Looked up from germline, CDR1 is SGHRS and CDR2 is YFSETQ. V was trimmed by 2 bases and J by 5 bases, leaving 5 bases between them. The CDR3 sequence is CASSFGDNEQFF. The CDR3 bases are TGCGCCAGCAGCTTTGGTGACAATGAGCAGTTCTTC.

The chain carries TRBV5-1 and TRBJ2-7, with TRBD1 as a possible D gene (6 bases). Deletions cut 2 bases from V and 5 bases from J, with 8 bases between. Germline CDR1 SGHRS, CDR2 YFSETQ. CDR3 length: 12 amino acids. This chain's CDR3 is CASSLQGHEQYF. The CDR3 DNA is TGCGCCAGCAGCTTACAGGGCCACGAGCAGTACTTC.

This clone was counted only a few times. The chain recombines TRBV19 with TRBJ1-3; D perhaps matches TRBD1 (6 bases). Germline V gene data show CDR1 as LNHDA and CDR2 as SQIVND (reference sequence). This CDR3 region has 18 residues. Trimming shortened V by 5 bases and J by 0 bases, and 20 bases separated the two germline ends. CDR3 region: CASSPRKGQGFSGNTIYF. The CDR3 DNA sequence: TGTGCCAGTAGTCCAAGAAAGGGACAAGGCTTCTCTGGAAACACCATATATTTT.

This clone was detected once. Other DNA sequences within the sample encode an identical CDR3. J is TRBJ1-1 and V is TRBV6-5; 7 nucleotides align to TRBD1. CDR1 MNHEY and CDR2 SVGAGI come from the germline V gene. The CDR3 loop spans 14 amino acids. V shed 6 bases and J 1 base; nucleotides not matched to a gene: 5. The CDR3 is CASSSTGPNTEAFF. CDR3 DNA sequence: TGTGCCAGCAGCTCGACAGGGCCGAACACTGAAGCTTTCTTT.

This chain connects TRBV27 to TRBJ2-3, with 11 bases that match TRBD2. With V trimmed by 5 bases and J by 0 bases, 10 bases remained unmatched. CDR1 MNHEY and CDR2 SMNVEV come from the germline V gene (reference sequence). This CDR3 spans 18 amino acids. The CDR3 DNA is TGTGCCAGCAGTGGCCTCCCGGGACTAGCGGCAAGCACAGATACGCAGTATTTT. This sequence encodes CASSGLPGLAASTDTQYF.

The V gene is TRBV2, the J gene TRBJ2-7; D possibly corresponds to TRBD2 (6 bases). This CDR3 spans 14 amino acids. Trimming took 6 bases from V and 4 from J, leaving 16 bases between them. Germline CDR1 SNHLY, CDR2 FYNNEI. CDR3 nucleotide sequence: TGTGCCAGCAGCCAAGACGGGGCGGGGTACGAGCAGTACTTC. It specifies CASSQDGAGYEQYF.

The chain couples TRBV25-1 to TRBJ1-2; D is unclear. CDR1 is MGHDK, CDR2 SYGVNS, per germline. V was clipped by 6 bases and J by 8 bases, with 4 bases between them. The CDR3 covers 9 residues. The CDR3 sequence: CASRGGYTF. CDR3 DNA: TGTGCCAGCAGGGGAGGCTACACCTTC.

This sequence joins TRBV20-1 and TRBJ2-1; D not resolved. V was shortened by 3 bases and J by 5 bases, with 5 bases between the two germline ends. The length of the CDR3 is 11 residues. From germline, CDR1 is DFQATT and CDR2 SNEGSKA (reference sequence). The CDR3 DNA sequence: TGCAGTGCTAGTGATAACAATGAGCAGTTCTTC. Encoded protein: CSASDNNEQFF.

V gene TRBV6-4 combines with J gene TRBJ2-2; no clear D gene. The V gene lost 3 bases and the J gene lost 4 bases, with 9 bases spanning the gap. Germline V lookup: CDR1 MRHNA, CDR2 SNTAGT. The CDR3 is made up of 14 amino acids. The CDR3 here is CASSDEVATGELFF. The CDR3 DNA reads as TGTGCCAGCAGTGATGAGGTCGCCACCGGGGAGCTGTTTTTT.

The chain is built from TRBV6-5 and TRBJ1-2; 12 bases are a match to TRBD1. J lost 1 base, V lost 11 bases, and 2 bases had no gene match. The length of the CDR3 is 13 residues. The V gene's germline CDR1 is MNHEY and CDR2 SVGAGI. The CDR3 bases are TGTGCCGGGACAGGGGGCTTTAACTATGGCTACACCTTC. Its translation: CAGTGGFNYGYTF.

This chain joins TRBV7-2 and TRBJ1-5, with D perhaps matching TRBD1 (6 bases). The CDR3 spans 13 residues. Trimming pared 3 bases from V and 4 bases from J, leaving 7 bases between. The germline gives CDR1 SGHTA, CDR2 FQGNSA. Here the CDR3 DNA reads TGTGCCAGCAGCTTGGACAGAAATCAGCCCCAGCATTTT. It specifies CASSLDRNQPQHF.

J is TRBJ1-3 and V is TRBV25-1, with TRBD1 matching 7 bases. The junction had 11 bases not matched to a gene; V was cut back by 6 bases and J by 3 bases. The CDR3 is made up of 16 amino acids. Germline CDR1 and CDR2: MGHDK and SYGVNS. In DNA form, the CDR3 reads TGTGCCAGCAGGGGAGGTGGGACAGATTATGGAAACACCATATATTTT. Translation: CASRGGGTDYGNTIYF. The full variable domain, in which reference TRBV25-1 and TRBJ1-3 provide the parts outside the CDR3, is EADIYQTPRYLVIGTGKKITLECSQTMGHDKMYWYQQDPGMELHLIHYSYGVNSTEKGDLSSESTVSRIRTEHFPLTLESARPSHTSQYLCASRGGGTDYGNTIYFGEGSWLTVV.

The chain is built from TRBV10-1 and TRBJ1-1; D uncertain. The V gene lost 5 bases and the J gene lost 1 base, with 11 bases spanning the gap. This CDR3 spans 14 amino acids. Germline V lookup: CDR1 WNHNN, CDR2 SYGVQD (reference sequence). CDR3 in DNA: TGCGCCAGCAGTCCCGCTTTGGGGAACACTGAAGCTTTCTTT. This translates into CASSPALGNTEAFF.

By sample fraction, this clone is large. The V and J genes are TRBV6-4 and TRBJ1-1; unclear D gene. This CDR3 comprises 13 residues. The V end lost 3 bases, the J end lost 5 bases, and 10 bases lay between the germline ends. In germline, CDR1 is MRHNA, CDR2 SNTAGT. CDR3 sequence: CASSDGPMTEAFF. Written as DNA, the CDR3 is TGTGCCAGCAGTGATGGGCCTATGACTGAAGCTTTCTTT.

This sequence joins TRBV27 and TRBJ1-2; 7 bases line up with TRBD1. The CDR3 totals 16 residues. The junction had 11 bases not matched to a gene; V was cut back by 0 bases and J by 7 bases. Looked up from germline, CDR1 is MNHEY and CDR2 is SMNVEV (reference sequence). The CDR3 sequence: CASSLSIDRAGVGYTF. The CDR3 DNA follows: TGTGCCAGCAGTTTATCCATAGACAGGGCGGGAGTTGGCTACACCTTC.

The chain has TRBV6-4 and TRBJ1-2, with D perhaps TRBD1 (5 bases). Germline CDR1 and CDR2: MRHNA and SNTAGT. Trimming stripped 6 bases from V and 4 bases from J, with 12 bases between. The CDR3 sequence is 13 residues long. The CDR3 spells CASSLDGAYGYTF. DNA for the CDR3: TGTGCCAGCAGCTTAGACGGGGCCTATGGCTACACCTTC.

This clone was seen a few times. The CDR3 loop reads CASSQNYGQTNEQFF. In nucleotides, the CDR3 is TGCGCCAGCAGCCAAAACTATGGACAGACCAATGAGCAGTTCTTC. The chain combines TRBV4-1 with TRBJ2-1, with D possibly TRBD1 on 6 matching bases. Germline CDR1 MGHRA, CDR2 YSYEKL. The CDR3 is made up of 15 amino acids. V lost 2 bases and J 6 bases, leaving 14 bases between the germline ends.

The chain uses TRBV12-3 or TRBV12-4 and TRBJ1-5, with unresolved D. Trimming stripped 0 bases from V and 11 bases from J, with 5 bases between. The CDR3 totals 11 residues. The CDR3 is CASSLARSQHF. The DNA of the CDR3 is TGTGCCAGCAGTTTAGCTAGGTCCCAGCATTTT.

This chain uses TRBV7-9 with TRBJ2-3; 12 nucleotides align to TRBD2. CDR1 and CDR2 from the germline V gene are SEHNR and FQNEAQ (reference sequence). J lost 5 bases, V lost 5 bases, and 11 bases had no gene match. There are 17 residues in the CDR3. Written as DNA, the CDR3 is TGTGCCAGCAGCCACCACCCGACTAGCGGGGGAGGAGATACGCAGTATTTT. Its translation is CASSHHPTSGGGDTQYF.

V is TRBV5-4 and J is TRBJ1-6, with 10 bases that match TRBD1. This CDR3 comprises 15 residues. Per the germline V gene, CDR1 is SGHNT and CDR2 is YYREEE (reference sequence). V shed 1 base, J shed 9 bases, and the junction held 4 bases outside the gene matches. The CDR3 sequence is CASSLSRDRGSPLHF. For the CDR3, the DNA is TGTGCCAGCAGCTTGTCCCGGGACAGGGGTTCACCCCTCCACTTT.

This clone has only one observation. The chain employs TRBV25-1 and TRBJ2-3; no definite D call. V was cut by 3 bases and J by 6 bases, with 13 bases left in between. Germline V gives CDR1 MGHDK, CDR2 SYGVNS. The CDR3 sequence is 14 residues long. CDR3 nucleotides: TGTGCCAGCAGTGATACGGTGGGTTCGGATACGCAGTATTTT. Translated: CASSDTVGSDTQYF.

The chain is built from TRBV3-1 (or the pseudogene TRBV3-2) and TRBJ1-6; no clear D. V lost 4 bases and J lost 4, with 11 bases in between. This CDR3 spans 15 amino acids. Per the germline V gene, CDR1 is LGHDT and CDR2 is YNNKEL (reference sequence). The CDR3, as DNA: TGTGCCAGCAGCCCCTCTGGCGTATATAATTCACCCCTCCACTTT. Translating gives CASSPSGVYNSPLHF.

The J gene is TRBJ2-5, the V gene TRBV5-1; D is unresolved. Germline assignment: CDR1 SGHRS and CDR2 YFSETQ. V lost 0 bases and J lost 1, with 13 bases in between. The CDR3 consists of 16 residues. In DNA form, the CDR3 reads TGCGCCAGCAGCTTGGGTGGCATCAGAGCCCAAGAGACCCAGTACTTC. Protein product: CASSLGGIRAQETQYF.

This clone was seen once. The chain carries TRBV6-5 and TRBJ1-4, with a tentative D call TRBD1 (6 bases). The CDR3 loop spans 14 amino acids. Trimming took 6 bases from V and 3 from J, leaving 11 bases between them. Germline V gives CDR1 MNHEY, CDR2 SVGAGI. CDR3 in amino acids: CASSFDRSNEKLFF. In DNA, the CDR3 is TGTGCCAGCAGCTTCGACAGGTCTAATGAAAAACTGTTTTTT.